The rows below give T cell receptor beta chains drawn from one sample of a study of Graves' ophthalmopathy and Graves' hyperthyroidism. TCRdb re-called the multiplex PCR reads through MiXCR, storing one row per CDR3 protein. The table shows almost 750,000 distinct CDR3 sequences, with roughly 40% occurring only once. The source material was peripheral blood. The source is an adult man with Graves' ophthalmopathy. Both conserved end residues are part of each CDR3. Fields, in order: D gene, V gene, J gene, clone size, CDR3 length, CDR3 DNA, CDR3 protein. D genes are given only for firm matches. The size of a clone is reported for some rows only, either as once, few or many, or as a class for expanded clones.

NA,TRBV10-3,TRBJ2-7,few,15,TGTGCCAGCAGTTACTCTTCGAGACAAAGCTACGAGCAGTACTTC,CASSYSSRQSYEQYF
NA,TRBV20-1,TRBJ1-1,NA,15,TGCAGTGCTAGAGAGGGGGGCGGAATGAACACTGAAGCTTTCTTT,CSAREGGGMNTEAFF
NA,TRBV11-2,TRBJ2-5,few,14,TGTGCCAGCAGCCAAGATCGGGAGCTCGGGACCCAGTACTTC,CASSQDRELGTQYF
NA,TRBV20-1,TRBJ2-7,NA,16,TGCAGTGCTAAAGAGGGGGCCGGAGGGAATAACTACGAGCAGTACTTC,CSAKEGAGGNNYEQYF
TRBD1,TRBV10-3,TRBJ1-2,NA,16,TGTACCATCAGTGAGTCCGGGGGACAGGGGGCATATGGCTACACCTTC,CTISESGGQGAYGYTF
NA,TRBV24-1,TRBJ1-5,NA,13,TGTGCCAGCAGTTACCCGGGTAATCAGCCCCAGCATTTT,CASSYPGNQPQHF
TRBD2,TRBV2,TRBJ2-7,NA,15,TGTGCCAGCACCACGACTAGCGGGAGGGCCTACGAGCAGTACTTC,CASTTTSGRAYEQYF
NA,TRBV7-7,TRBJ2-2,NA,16,TGTGCCAGCAGCCCCCTACGGGGCATCGGCACCGGGGAGCTGTTTTTT,CASSPLRGIGTGELFF
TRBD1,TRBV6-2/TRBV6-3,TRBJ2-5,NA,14,TGTGCCAGCAGTAGGGAGCAGGGGGCAGAGACCCAGTACTTC,CASSREQGAETQYF
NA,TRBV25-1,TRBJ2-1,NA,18,TGTGCCAGCAGCCAAGAAAGGGATAGCGGTAGCTCCTACAATGAGCAGTTCTTC,CASSQERDSGSSYNEQFF
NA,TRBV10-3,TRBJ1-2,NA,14,TGTGCCATCAGTGAGGAGGGGGAGAACTATGGCTACACCTTC,CAISEEGENYGYTF
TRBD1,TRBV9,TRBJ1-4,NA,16,TGTGCCAGCAGCGGGGGACACAGGGGTGGTAATGAAGAACTGTTTTTT,CASSGGHRGGNEELFF
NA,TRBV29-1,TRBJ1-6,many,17,TGCAGCGTTGGCCTAACTAGGGATATTGGAACGAATTCACCCCTCCACTTT,CSVGLTRDIGTNSPLHF
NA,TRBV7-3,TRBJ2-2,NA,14,TGTGCCAGCAGCCTGGGTAGCGAAATCGGGGAGCTGTTTTTT,CASSLGSEIGELFF
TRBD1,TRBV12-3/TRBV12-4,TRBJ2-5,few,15,TGTGTCAGCAGCTCCAGGACAGGGGAGCTCGAGACCCAGTACTTC,CVSSSRTGELETQYF
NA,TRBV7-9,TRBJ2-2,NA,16,TGTGCCAGCAGTTACAACCGGGACATTAACACCGGGGAGCTGTTTTTT,CASSYNRDINTGELFF
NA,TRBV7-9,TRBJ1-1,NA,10,TGTGCCAGCAGCTCCGAAAAAGCTTTCTTT,CASSSEKAFF
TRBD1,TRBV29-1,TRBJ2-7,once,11,TGCAGCTCGGGACAGGGTAGCGAGCAGTACTTC,CSSGQGSEQYF
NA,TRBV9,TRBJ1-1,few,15,TGTGCCAGCAGCGTAGGGGCAGGGGCCGGCACTGAAGCTTTCTTT,CASSVGAGAGTEAFF
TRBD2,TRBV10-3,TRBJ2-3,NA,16,TGTGCCAGCAGTACTGGGACTAGCGGCGCCCTAGATACGCAGTATTTT,CASSTGTSGALDTQYF
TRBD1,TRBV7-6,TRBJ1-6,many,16,TGTGCCAGCAGCTCGTGGGGGGACAGACGAGATTCACCCCTCCACTTT,CASSSWGDRRDSPLHF
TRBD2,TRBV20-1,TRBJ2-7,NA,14,TGCAGTGCTAGAGAACAGCGGGAGATTGCCGAGCAGTACTTC,CSAREQREIAEQYF
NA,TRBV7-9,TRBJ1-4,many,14,TGTGCCAGCAGCCCGGTCGGGGTAGATGAAAAACTGTTTTTT,CASSPVGVDEKLFF
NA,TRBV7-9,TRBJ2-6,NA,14,TGTGCCAGCAGGACGGGCTCTGGGGCCAACGTCCTGACTTTC,CASRTGSGANVLTF
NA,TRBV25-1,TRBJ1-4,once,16,TGTGCCAGCAGTTTCTTGACAACCGGACGGAATGAAAAACTGTTTTTT,CASSFLTTGRNEKLFF
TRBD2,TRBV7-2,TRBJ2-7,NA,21,TGTGCCAGCAGCCAAGAGTCGTCCCTGCTGAATAGCGGGAAACGGTTGGAGGAGCAGTACTTC,CASSQESSLLNSGKRLEEQYF
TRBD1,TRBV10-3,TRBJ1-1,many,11,TGTGCCGTCGCAGGGGGAGCTGAAGCTTTCTTT,CAVAGGAEAFF
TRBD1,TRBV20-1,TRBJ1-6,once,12,TGCAGTCGACAGGGGATAGATTCACCCCTCCACTTT,CSRQGIDSPLHF
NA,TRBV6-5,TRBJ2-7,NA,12,TGTGCCAGCAGGCACCAGGGATCCGAGCAGTACTTC,CASRHQGSEQYF
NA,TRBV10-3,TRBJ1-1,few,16,TGTGCCAGCAGTGAGGGGACTGGGGCAGCGAACACTGAAGCTTTCTTT,CASSEGTGAANTEAFF
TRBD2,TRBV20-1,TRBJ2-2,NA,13,TGCAGTGCTCAGCGGGGTAACACCGGGGAGCTGTTTTTT,CSAQRGNTGELFF
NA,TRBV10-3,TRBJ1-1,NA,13,TGTGCCATCAGTGGGACAGACCCTCTTGAAGCTTTCTTT,CAISGTDPLEAFF
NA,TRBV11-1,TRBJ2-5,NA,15,TGTCCCAGCAGCGATCTGGGGAGTGGGCAAGAGACCCAGTACTTC,CPSSDLGSGQETQYF
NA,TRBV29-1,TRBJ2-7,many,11,TGCAGCGTAGGGGGGGCCTACGAGCAGTACTTC,CSVGGAYEQYF
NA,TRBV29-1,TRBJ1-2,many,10,TGCAGCGTTGAATACGGTCGCTACACCTTC,CSVEYGRYTF
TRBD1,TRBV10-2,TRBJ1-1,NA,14,TGCGCCAGCAGTAGGGGGCTCGACTACACTGAAGCTTTCTTT,CASSRGLDYTEAFF
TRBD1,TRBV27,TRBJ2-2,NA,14,TGTGCCAGCAGCAAGGGACAGATCACCGGGGAGCTGTTTTTT,CASSKGQITGELFF
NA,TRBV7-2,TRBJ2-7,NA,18,TGTGCCAGCAGCTTACAGTCGGGAGCTATTACTGGGGGCTACGAGCAGTACTTC,CASSLQSGAITGGYEQYF
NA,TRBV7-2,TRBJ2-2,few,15,TGTGCCAGCAGCACACTGACAGGAAACACCGGGGAGCTGTTTTTT,CASSTLTGNTGELFF
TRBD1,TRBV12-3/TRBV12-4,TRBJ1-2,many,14,TGTGCCAGCAGGGAGGGACAGGCGAGCTATGGCTACACCTTC,CASREGQASYGYTF
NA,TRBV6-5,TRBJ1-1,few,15,TGTGCCAGCAGTGAAGTCACGGGGGCGAACACTGAAGCTTTCTTT,CASSEVTGANTEAFF
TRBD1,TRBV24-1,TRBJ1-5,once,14,TGTGCCAGCAGTGACCGAACAGGGGGTCAGCCCCAGCATTTT,CASSDRTGGQPQHF
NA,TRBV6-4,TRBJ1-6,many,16,TGTGCCAGCAGTGACTCGTTTGAGGGTAGGGATTCACCCCTCCACTTT,CASSDSFEGRDSPLHF
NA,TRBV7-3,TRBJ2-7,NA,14,TGTGCCAGCAGCCCTGGGCACTCCTACAATGAGCAGTACTTC,CASSPGHSYNEQYF
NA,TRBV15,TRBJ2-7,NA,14,TGTGCCACCAGCATTGGGACACCAGCCTACGAGCAGTACTTC,CATSIGTPAYEQYF
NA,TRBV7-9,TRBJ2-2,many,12,TGTGCCAGCAGGATGCCATTGGGGGAGCTGTTTTTT,CASRMPLGELFF
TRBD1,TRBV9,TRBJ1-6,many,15,TGTGCCAGCAGCGTAGAAGGGACAGCGAATTCACCCCTCCACTTT,CASSVEGTANSPLHF
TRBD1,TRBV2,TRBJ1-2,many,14,TGTGCCAGCACCCTGACAGGGGATTTCTATGGCTACACCTTC,CASTLTGDFYGYTF
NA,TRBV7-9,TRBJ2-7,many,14,TGTGCCAGCAGCTTAGGGCCAGATTCCTACGAGCAGTACTTC,CASSLGPDSYEQYF
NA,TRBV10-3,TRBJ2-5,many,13,TGTGCCATCAGTGACGGAACGGAAGAGACCCAGTACTTC,CAISDGTEETQYF
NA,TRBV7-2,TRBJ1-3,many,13,TGTGCCAGCAGCCAACCCGCGGGAAACACCATATATTTT,CASSQPAGNTIYF
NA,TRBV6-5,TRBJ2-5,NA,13,TGTGCCAGCAGTGAAAAGGCCCAGGAGACCCAGTACTTC,CASSEKAQETQYF
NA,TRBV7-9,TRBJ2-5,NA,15,TGTGCCAGCAGCTTCGTTGATGGGGGGACGGAGACCCAGTACTTC,CASSFVDGGTETQYF
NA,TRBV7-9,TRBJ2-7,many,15,TGTGCCAGCAGCTTAGCCCCGGGGAGTATGCACGAGCAGTACTTC,CASSLAPGSMHEQYF
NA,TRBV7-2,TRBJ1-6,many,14,TGTGCCAGCAGCTTAGGATACCTCAATTCACCCCTCCACTTT,CASSLGYLNSPLHF
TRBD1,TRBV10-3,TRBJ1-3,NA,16,TGTGCCATCAGTGAGGGCGGACAGGCCTCAGGCTACACCATATATTTT,CAISEGGQASGYTIYF
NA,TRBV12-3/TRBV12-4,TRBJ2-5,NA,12,TGTGCCAGCAGTTTTCTGGCAGAGACCCAGTACTTC,CASSFLAETQYF